What follows are 31 T cell receptor beta chains derived from one specimen sequenced in a study of human T cells and chemical hapten exposure. The time point was: patch test 2, 6 weeks after DPC sensitization. As for treatment: therapeutic diphenylcyclopropenone sensitization with weekly scalp DPC. From the RACE reads, TCRdb called clonotypes with MiXCR, one entry per CDR3 protein. The data contain about 84,000 distinct CDR3 sequences, 8.5% to 12% of them singletons. The specimen was whole blood, collected in connection with sensitization to the hapten diphenylcyclopropenone (DPC). The receptors shown here come from a woman in her forties or fifties with alopecia areata. Some clones in this sample may be carry-over from other donors' samples.

This clonotype was recorded at least ten times. The chain combines TRBV7-8 with TRBJ2-7; D is undetermined. Trimming took off 2 bases at V and 2 bases at J, with 7 bases between the two ends. CDR3 size: 13 residues. Germline assignment: CDR1 SGHVS and CDR2 FQNEAQ. The DNA for the CDR3 is TGTGCCAGCAGCTTAACTACCACCTACGAGCAGTACTTC. Translated, it gives CASSLTTTYEQYF.

This clonotype was observed at least ten times. The chain employs TRBV4-3 and TRBJ1-2, with D perhaps TRBD1 (5 bases). Germline assignment: CDR1 LGHNA and CDR2 YSLEER. The V end was cut by 4 bases, the J end by 5 bases, with 17 bases between. The CDR3 length is 15 residues. The CDR3 sequence is CASSPQAGLRYGYTF. Written as DNA, the CDR3 is TGCGCCAGCAGCCCACAGGCGGGCCTGAGGTATGGCTACACCTTC.

The genes are TRBV6-2 or TRBV6-3 and TRBJ2-7; D gene uncertain. The CDR3 extends over 13 amino acids. V was cut by 2 bases and J by 6 bases, with 11 bases left in between. Looked up from germline, CDR1 is MNHEY and CDR2 is SVGEGT. This CDR3 reads CASSYDTRPEQYF. CDR3 nucleotides: TGTGCCAGCAGTTACGACACCCGCCCCGAGCAGTACTTC.

This clonotype was recorded a few times. A read error is possible here, since a much larger clone lies one base away. The chain links TRBV11-2 to TRBJ2-3; no definite D call. Germline V lookup: CDR1 SGHAT, CDR2 FQNNGV. The CDR3 totals 12 residues. The CDR3 DNA is TGTACCAGCAGCTTAGATTCGGATACGCAGTATTTT. It encodes CTSSLDSDTQYF.

This rearrangement joins TRBV5-1 to TRBJ1-4; 11 bases map to TRBD1. With V trimmed by 4 bases and J by 8 bases, 7 bases remained unmatched. CDR1 is SGHRS, CDR2 YFSETQ, per germline. This CDR3 contains 15 residues. The CDR3: CASSDGQGAREKLFF. For the CDR3, the DNA is TGCGCCAGCAGCGATGGACAGGGGGCAAGGGAAAAACTGTTTTTT.

This clonotype was observed many times. The chain combines TRBV30 with TRBJ2-1; D might be TRBD2 (6 bases). V was pared by 3 bases and J by 7 bases, with 10 bases between. This CDR3 comprises 12 residues. In germline, CDR1 is GTSNPN, CDR2 SVGIG (reference sequence). The CDR3 DNA sequence: TGTGCCTGGAGAGGCGGGGAAAATGAGCAGTTCTTC. Translated, it gives CAWRGGENEQFF.

This clonotype turned up a few times. The genes are TRBV11-2 and TRBJ1-2, with TRBD1 matching over 7 bases. Unmatched junction bases numbered 13, after V lost 5 bases and J lost 1 base. The CDR3 covers 17 residues. CDR1 and CDR2 (germline): SGHAT, FQNNGV. CDR3 protein: CASSPNRGLSINYGYTF. CDR3 in DNA: TGTGCCAGCAGCCCTAACAGGGGACTTAGCATTAACTATGGCTACACCTTC.

This clonotype has a count of ten or more. This sequence joins TRBV5-1 and TRBJ1-1; the D gene is possibly TRBD1 (5 bases). CDR1 SGHRS and CDR2 YFSETQ come from the germline V gene. The V and J ends lost 3 bases and 1 base respectively, with 7 bases between them. CDR3 size: 13 residues. The DNA of the CDR3 is TGCGCCAGCAGCTGGGGGAAGAACACTGAAGCTTTCTTT. Encoded protein: CASSWGKNTEAFF. Using reference TRBV5-1 and TRBJ1-1 for the parts outside the CDR3, the full variable domain is KAGVTQTPRYLIKTRGQQVTLSCSPISGHRSVSWYQQTPGQGLQFLFEYFSETQRNKGNFPGRFSGRQFSNSRSEMNVSTLELGDSALYLCASSWGKNTEAFFGQGTRLTVV.

Ten or more counts support this clonotype. The rearrangement uses TRBV10-2 and TRBJ1-5; TRBD1 is a possible D gene (6 bases). V lost 6 bases to trimming and J lost 6 bases, with 12 bases between them. CDR1 WSHSY and CDR2 SAAADI come from the germline V gene. This CDR3 comprises 13 residues. CDR3 in amino acids: CASSPGVFQPQHF. The CDR3 DNA follows: TGCGCCAGCAGCCCAGGGGTATTTCAGCCCCAGCATTTT.

In this sample, this clonotype turned up a few times. The genes are TRBV4-3 and TRBJ1-1, with TRBD1 matching over 10 bases. The CDR3 has 13 amino acids. Germline CDR1 is LGHNA and CDR2 is YSLEER. J was trimmed by 10 bases and V by 4 bases; bases with no gene match: 6. The CDR3 DNA is TGCGCCAGCAGCCCGACAGGGGGCTCCGGAGCTTTCTTT. This translates into CASSPTGGSGAFF.

A few counts support this clonotype. The rearrangement links TRBV5-1 to TRBJ2-7, with D possibly matching TRBD1 (6 bases). The V gene's germline CDR1 is SGHRS and CDR2 YFSETQ. This CDR3 spans 13 amino acids. V was clipped by 4 bases and J by 7 bases, with 15 bases between them. CDR3 nucleotide sequence: TGCGCCAGCAGCCCGGGGACAACGCTGGAGCAGTACTTC. This gives the protein CASSPGTTLEQYF.

This chain links TRBV20-1 with TRBJ2-7, with unresolved D. Looked up from germline, CDR1 is DFQATT and CDR2 is SNEGSKA (reference sequence). CDR3 length: 11 residues. CDR3 nucleotides: TGCAGCGGGCTGCGGACCTACGAGCAGTACTTC. It encodes CSGLRTYEQYF.

This clonotype was found many times. This chain connects TRBV2 to TRBJ2-1, with TRBD2 matching 15 bases. The junction had 6 bases not matched to a gene; V was cut back by 6 bases and J by 3 bases. This CDR3 is built from 17 residues. CDR1 is SNHLY, CDR2 FYNNEI, per germline. The CDR3 loop reads CASRAGTSGRIYNEQFF. For the CDR3, the DNA is TGTGCCAGCAGAGCCGGGACTAGCGGGAGGATCTACAATGAGCAGTTCTTC.

The chain joins TRBV28 to TRBJ2-7; 8 positions match TRBD1. There are 15 residues in the CDR3. V shed 5 bases and J 2 bases; nucleotides not matched to a gene: 8. Germline V CDR1 and CDR2: MDHEN, SYDVKM. The CDR3 bases are TGTGCCAGCAGTGGAAGGACAGGGCCCCCCTACGAGCAGTACTTC. Protein: CASSGRTGPPYEQYF.

This clonotype came up many times. This chain uses TRBV18 with TRBJ1-1, with D maybe TRBD1 (6 bases). The CDR3 is 13 amino acids. Germline CDR1 and CDR2: KGHSH and LQKENI. V was shortened by 3 bases and J by 11 bases, with 16 bases between the two germline ends. The CDR3 coding sequence is TGTGCCAGCTCACCGCACACAGGGATAAGCGCTTTCTTT. Its translation is CASSPHTGISAFF. Looking up the rest from reference TRBV18 and TRBJ1-1 gives the full variable domain: NAGVMQNPRHLVRRRGQEARLRCSPMKGHSHVYWYRQLPEEGLKFMVYLQKENIIDESGMPKERFSAEFPKEGPSILRIQQVVRGDSAAYFCASSPHTGISAFFGQGTRLTVV.

This clonotype was picked up many times. V usage is TRBV5-1 and J usage is TRBJ2-7; 12 bases fit TRBD1. Trimming took 3 bases from V and 7 from J; bases not matched to a gene: 14. The CDR3 is 17 amino acids. Germline V gene sequence: CDR1 SGHRS, CDR2 YFSETQ. The CDR3 loop reads CASSSTPPGQGAGEQYF. CDR3 in DNA: TGCGCCAGCAGCTCTACGCCTCCGGGACAGGGGGCAGGGGAGCAGTACTTC.

This clonotype was recorded at least ten times. The rearrangement uses TRBV7-7 and TRBJ2-1; 8 bases line up with TRBD2. The CDR3 is 15 amino acids. Germline CDR1 and CDR2: SSHAT and FNYEAQ (reference sequence). Trimming at V came to 5 bases and at J to 0 bases, leaving 3 bases not matched to a gene. The CDR3 nucleotides are TGTGCCAGCAGCCGGAGCGGGAGCTCCTACAATGAGCAGTTCTTC. Translated: CASSRSGSSYNEQFF.

This clonotype has just one count. The gene calls are TRBV30 and TRBJ1-6, with D perhaps matching TRBD1 (6 bases). CDR3 length equals 14 residues. Trimming took off 2 bases at V and 6 bases at J, with 11 bases between the two ends. The V gene's germline CDR1 is GTSNPN and CDR2 SVGIG (reference sequence). This CDR3 reads CAWSSGARNSPLHF. CDR3 nucleotides: TGTGCCTGGAGTTCAGGGGCTCGTAATTCACCCCTCCACTTT.

This clonotype showed up just a few times. The chain joins TRBV30 to TRBJ2-1; D uncertain. Trimming shortened V by 5 bases and J by 4 bases, and 12 bases separated the two germline ends. This CDR3 has 13 residues. Germline V gives CDR1 GTSNPN, CDR2 SVGIG (reference sequence). Here the CDR3 reads CAWDKTKYNEQFF. CDR3 in DNA: TGTGCCTGGGATAAAACTAAATACAATGAGCAGTTCTTC.

This clonotype was observed a handful of times. This chain links TRBV20-1 with TRBJ2-3; the D is unclear. The V and J ends lost 6 bases and 10 bases respectively, with 20 bases between them. Germline V gene lookup returns CDR1 DFQATT and CDR2 SNEGSKA (reference sequence). This CDR3 contains 13 residues. In DNA, the CDR3 is TGCAGTGCGTGGGCTTTTGGATTGTCGGCGCAGTATTTT. Its translation is CSAWAFGLSAQYF.

The chain joins TRBV7-2 to TRBJ2-1; a possible D gene is TRBD1 (6 bases). Germline lookup yields CDR1 SGHTA and CDR2 FQGNSA. There are 15 residues in the CDR3. The V gene lost 0 bases and the J gene lost 4 bases, with 10 bases spanning the gap. In DNA, the CDR3 is TGTGCCAGCAGCTTAGCGATAGGGGGATACAATGAGCAGTTCTTC. This translates into CASSLAIGGYNEQFF. Looking up the rest from reference TRBV7-2 and TRBJ2-1 gives the full variable domain: GAGVSQSPSNKVTEKGKDVELRCDPISGHTALYWYRQSLGQGLEFLIYFQGNSAPDKSGLPSDRFSAERTGGSVSTLTIQRTQQEDSAVYLCASSLAIGGYNEQFFGPGTRLTVL.

Ten or more counts support this clonotype. The chain combines TRBV6-2 or TRBV6-3 with TRBJ1-5; tentatively, D is TRBD1 (5 bases). This CDR3 has 14 amino acids. The V gene lost 1 base and the J gene lost 10 bases, with 14 bases spanning the gap. Germline loops: CDR1 MNHEY, CDR2 SVGEGT. The CDR3 loop is CASSYFRGLIPQHF. DNA of the CDR3: TGTGCCAGCAGTTACTTTCGGGGGTTGATCCCCCAGCATTTT.

The J gene is TRBJ2-1, the V gene TRBV12-3 or TRBV12-4, with TRBD2 as a possible D gene (6 bases). The CDR3 is 14 amino acids. Trimming stripped 6 bases from V and 7 bases from J, with 16 bases between. The CDR3 here is CASSPVGGGNEQFF. For the CDR3, the DNA is TGTGCCAGCAGCCCGGTAGGAGGAGGGAATGAGCAGTTCTTC.

This clonotype was counted once. A much bigger clone sits one base away, suggesting this may be a read error. The J gene is TRBJ1-5, the V gene TRBV30; a weak D match, TRBD1 (5 bases). The germline V gene encodes CDR1 GTSNPN and CDR2 SVGIG (reference sequence). This CDR3 has 15 residues. This CDR3 is CARSLQGGNNQPQHF. The CDR3 nucleotides read TGTGCCCGGAGCCTGCAGGGAGGGAACAATCAGCCCCAGCATTTT.

This clonotype was seen only a few times. This rearrangement joins TRBV7-9 to TRBJ2-1; the D gene is possibly TRBD2 (6 bases). V was trimmed by 3 bases and J by 10 bases, leaving 10 bases between them. Germline V gene data show CDR1 as SEHNR and CDR2 as FQNEAQ (reference sequence). The CDR3 length is 12 residues. CDR3 sequence reads: CASSFRGYEQFF. CDR3 nucleotide sequence: TGTGCCAGCAGCTTTCGGGGGTACGAGCAGTTCTTC.

This clonotype was observed a handful of times. J is TRBJ1-1 and V is TRBV29-1; D not certain. With 6 bases removed from V and 5 bases from J, the gap between germline ends came to 19 bases. The germline V gene has CDR1 SQVTM and CDR2 ANQGSEA. This CDR3 comprises 14 residues. In DNA, the CDR3 is TGCAGCGTCAACCCTCTGAGGCGGGCAACTGAAGCTTTCTTT. This sequence encodes CSVNPLRRATEAFF. The variable domain in full, with the rest retrieved from reference TRBV29-1 and TRBJ1-1, is SAVISQKPSRDICQRGTSLTIQCQVDSQVTMMFWYRQQPGQSLTLIATANQGSEATYESGFVIDKFPISRPNLTFSTLTVSNMSPEDSSIYLCSVNPLRRATEAFFGQGTRLTVV.

This clonotype was seen repeatedly, ten times or more. The V and J genes are TRBV19 and TRBJ1-2; TRBD1 is a possible D gene (6 bases). V lost 7 bases and J lost 5, with 20 bases in between. There are 15 residues in the CDR3. Germline-derived CDR1 and CDR2 are LNHDA and SQIVND (reference sequence). Written as DNA, the CDR3 is TGTGCCAGTATTCCGAGTCGGGGGGCTCAGTATGGCTACACCTTC. It codes for CASIPSRGAQYGYTF.

V usage is TRBV12-3 or TRBV12-4 and J usage is TRBJ1-2; 7 bases map to TRBD1. This CDR3 is 14 amino acids long. V was clipped by 6 bases and J by 6 bases; unmatched bases: 10. The CDR3 is CASSNRGGWDGYTF. DNA of the CDR3: TGTGCCAGCAGCAACAGGGGTGGATGGGATGGCTACACCTTC.

This clonotype was observed many times. The chain carries TRBV7-2 and TRBJ2-5, with 14 bases fitting TRBD2. The CDR3 is 17 residues long. V was clipped by 4 bases and J by 5 bases; unmatched bases: 9. Germline V gene sequence: CDR1 SGHTA, CDR2 FQGNSA. The CDR3 bases are TGTGCCAGCAGCTACCCGGGACTAGCGGGAGTTAGGGAGACCCAGTACTTC. Encoded protein: CASSYPGLAGVRETQYF.

This clonotype came up many times. The rearrangement uses TRBV30 and TRBJ2-1; no definite D call. V was clipped by 2 bases and J by 7 bases, with 9 bases between them. The CDR3 is 12 residues long. Germline assignment: CDR1 GTSNPN and CDR2 SVGIG (reference sequence). The CDR3 region is CAWSPTHNEQFF. In DNA form, the CDR3 reads TGTGCCTGGAGTCCTACCCATAATGAGCAGTTCTTC.

This clonotype came up a few times. V usage is TRBV6-1 and J usage is TRBJ2-2; the match to TRBD1 covers 7 bases. V shed 7 bases, J shed 3 bases, and the junction held 5 bases outside the gene matches. Germline V gene lookup returns CDR1 MNHNS and CDR2 SASEGT. This CDR3 is built from 14 residues. CDR3 protein: CASTLQGDTGELFF. The CDR3 region has the DNA TGTGCCAGCACTCTTCAGGGGGACACCGGGGAGCTGTTTTTT.